The clone carrying this T cell receptor (beta chain) has only one observation. In the original processing: Amplifying reference gene primers gave estimates of nucleated cell counts. Assay: immunoSEQ multiplex PCR; the TCRdb copy retains only in-frame clones and omits some. D and trimming come from the DNA, and the V and J calls and clone size come from that table. The sample has about 140,000 clones, around 81% seen once. The entry originates in a study of blood T cell repertoires in COVID-19. For the study at large: COVID-19 samples collected from the United States, Italy and Spain covered acute and convalescent phases. Sample material is recorded as cDNA or gDNA derived from T cells, B-cell-depleted T cells, or PBMCs.

This CDR3 contains 15 residues. Between the trimmed V and J ends, which lost 0 bases and 2 bases, there was a span of 12 bases. The germline V gene encodes CDR1 SGHNT and CDR2 YYREEE (reference sequence). The origin of this receptor is a human donor in a cohort sampled during active COVID-19. V and J are TRBV5-4 and TRBJ2-7, with D possibly being TRBD1 (6 bases). Sequencing was done on a sample of peripheral blood. This CDR3 is CASSLASDSPYEQYF. CDR3 bases: TGTGCCAGCAGCTTGGCCTCGGACAGTCCCTACGAGCAGTACTTC.